The clone carrying this TCR beta chain was observed at least ten times. The sample comes from a study of T cells in Graves' hyperthyroidism and ophthalmopathy. Regions amplified from RNA transcripts were the TCR beta CDR3 regions. HTBI primers were employed in a first-round RT-PCR of the TCR CDR3. TCRdb re-called the multiplex PCR reads with MiXCR, one entry per CDR3 protein. The table has hundreds of thousands of distinct CDR3 sequences, about 15% seen once. The germline CDR1 and CDR2 sequences are DFQATT and SNEGSKA (reference sequence). This CDR3 is 16 amino acids long. Unmatched junction bases numbered 12, after V lost 5 bases and J lost 4 bases. At least 3 on the Clinical Activity Score was recorded for ophthalmopathy patients, who also had NOSPECS grade at least 4 and duration under 3 months.

Source material: blood. V is TRBV20-1 and J is TRBJ2-5; 11 bases match TRBD2. This TCR was sampled from a woman aged 45-60 years with Graves' ophthalmopathy. The CDR3 sequence is CSARLAGGPVGETQYF. DNA of the CDR3: TGCAGTGCTCGGTTAGCGGGAGGGCCGGTTGGAGAGACCCAGTACTTC.